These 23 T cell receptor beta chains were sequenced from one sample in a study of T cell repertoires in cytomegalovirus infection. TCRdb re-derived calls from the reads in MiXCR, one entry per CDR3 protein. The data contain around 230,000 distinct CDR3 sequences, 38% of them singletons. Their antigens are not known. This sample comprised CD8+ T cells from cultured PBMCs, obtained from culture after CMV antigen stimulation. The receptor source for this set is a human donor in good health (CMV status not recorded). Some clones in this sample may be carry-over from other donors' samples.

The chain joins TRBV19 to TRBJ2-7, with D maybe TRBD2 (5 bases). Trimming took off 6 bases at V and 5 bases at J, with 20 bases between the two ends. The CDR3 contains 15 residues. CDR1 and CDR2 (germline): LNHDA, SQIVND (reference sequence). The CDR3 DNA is TGTGCCAGTAGCAACCGGCCGAGGGCAGTCGACGAGCAGTACTTC. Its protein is CASSNRPRAVDEQYF. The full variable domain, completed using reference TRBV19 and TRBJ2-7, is DGGITQSPKYLFRKEGQNVTLSCEQNLNHDAMYWYRQDPGQGLRLIYYSQIVNDFQKGDIAEGYSVSREKKESFPLTVTSAQKNPTAFYLCASSNRPRAVDEQYFGPGTRLTVT.

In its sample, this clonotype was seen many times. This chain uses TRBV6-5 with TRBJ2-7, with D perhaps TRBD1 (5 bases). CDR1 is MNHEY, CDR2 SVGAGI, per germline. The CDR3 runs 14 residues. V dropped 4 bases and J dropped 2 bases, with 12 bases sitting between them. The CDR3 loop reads CASSLVGPAYEQYF. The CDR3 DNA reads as TGTGCCAGCAGTTTGGTGGGGCCAGCCTACGAGCAGTACTTC.

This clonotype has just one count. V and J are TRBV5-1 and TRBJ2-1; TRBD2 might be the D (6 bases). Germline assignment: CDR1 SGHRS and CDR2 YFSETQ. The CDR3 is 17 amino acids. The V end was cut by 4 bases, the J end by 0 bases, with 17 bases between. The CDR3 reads CASSLYKRVDSYNEQFF. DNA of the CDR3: TGCGCCAGCAGCCTCTATAAGCGGGTGGACTCCTACAATGAGCAGTTCTTC.

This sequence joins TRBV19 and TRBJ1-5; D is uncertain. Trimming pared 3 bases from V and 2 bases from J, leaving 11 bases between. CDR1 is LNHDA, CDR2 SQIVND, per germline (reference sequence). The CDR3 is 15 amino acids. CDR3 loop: CASSIRLGGNQPQHF. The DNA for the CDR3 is TGTGCCAGTAGTATCCGTCTCGGGGGCAATCAGCCCCAGCATTTT.

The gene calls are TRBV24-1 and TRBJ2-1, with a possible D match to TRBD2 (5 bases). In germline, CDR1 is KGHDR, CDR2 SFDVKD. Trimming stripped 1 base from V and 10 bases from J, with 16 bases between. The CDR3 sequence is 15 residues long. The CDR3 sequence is CATSDLVGAVREQFF. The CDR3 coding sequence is TGTGCCACCAGTGATTTAGTGGGAGCTGTACGGGAGCAGTTCTTC.

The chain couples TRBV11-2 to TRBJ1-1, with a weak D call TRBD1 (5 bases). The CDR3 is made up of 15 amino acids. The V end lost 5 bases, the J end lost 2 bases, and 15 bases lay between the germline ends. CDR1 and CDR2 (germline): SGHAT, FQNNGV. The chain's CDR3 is CASSPGGGINTEAFF. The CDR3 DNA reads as TGTGCCAGCAGCCCTGGTGGGGGGATCAACACTGAAGCTTTCTTT.

The CDR3 bases are TGCAGTGCTAGAGACACAGTATCGTCTGCTTCACCCCTCCACTTT. Its protein is CSARDTVSSASPLHF. V usage is TRBV20-1 and J usage is TRBJ1-6, with D uncertain. This CDR3 has 15 amino acids. The germline gives CDR1 DFQATT, CDR2 SNEGSKA (reference sequence). Trimming took 0 bases from V and 9 from J, leaving 15 bases between them.

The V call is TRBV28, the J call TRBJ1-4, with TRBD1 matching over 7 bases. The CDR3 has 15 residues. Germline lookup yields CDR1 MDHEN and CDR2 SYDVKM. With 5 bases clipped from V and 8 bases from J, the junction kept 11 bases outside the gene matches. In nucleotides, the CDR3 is TGTGCCAGCAGTACCCAACAGGGGAGTTCGGAAAAACTGTTTTTT. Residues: CASSTQQGSSEKLFF. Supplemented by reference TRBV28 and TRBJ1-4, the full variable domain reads DVKVTQSSRYLVKRTGEKVFLECVQDMDHENMFWYRQDPGLGLRLIYFSYDVKMKEKGDIPEGYSVSREKKERFSLILESASTNQTSMYLCASSTQQGSSEKLFFGSGTQLSVL.

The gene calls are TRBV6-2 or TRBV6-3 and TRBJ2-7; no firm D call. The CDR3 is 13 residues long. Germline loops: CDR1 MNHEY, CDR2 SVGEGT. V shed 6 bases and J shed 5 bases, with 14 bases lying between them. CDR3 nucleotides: TGTGCCAGCAGGTCCCGTGCGGTCCACGAGCAGTACTTC. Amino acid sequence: CASRSRAVHEQYF.

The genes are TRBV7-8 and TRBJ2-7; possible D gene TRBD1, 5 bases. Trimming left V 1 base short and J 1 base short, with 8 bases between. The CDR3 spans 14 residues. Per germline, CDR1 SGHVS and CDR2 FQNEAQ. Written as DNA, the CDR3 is TGTGCCAGCAGCTTAGTAGGACATTCCTACGAGCAGTACTTC. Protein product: CASSLVGHSYEQYF.

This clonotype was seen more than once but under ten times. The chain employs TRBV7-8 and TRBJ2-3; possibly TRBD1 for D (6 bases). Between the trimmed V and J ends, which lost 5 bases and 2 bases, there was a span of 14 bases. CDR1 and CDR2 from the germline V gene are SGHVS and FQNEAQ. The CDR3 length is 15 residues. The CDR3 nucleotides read TGTGCCAGCAGCGACCACCGGGACAACACAGATACGCAGTATTTT. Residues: CASSDHRDNTDTQYF.

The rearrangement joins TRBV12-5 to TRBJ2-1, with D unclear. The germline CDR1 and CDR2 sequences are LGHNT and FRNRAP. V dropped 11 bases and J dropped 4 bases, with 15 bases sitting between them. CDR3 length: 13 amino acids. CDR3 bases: TGTGCTGGTGAAACTTTCCCGTACAATGAGCAGTTCTTC. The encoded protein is CAGETFPYNEQFF.

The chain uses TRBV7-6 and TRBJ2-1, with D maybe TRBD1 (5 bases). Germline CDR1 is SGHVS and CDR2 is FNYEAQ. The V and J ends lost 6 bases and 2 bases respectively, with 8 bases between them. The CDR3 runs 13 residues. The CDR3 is CASRRGPYNEQFF. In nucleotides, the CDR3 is TGTGCCAGCAGAAGGGGCCCCTACAATGAGCAGTTCTTC.

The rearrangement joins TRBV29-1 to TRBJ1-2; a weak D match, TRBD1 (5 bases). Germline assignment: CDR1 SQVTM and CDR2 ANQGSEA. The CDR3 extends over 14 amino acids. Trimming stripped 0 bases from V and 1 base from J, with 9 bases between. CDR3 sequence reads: CSVEEDNFNYGYTF. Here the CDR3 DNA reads TGCAGCGTTGAAGAGGACAACTTTAACTATGGCTACACCTTC.

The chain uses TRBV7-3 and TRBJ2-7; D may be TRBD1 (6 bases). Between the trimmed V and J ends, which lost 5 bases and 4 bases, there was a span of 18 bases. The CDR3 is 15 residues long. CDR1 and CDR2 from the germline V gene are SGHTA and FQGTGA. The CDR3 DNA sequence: TGTGCCAGCAGCCTCCCCCGGGACACTTTGTACGAGCAGTACTTC. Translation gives CASSLPRDTLYEQYF.

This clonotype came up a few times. CDR3 DNA sequence: TGTGCCAGCAGCTTAGGCGGAGACGACCCCCTCCTTGGTGAGCAGTACTTC. It is translated as CASSLGGDDPLLGEQYF. The chain carries TRBV7-3 and TRBJ2-7; D is unclear. Germline lookup yields CDR1 SGHTA and CDR2 FQGTGA. Between the trimmed V and J ends, which lost 2 bases and 7 bases, there was a span of 24 bases. This CDR3 is 17 amino acids long.

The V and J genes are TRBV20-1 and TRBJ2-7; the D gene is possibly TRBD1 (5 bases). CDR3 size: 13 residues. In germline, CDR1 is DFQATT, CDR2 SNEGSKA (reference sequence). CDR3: CATIGKGPYEQYF. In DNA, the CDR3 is TGCGCCACGATAGGAAAGGGGCCCTACGAGCAGTACTTC.

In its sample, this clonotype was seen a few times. The CDR3, as DNA: TGCGCCAGCAGCTTGTTCGGACTGACCGCACCCTCTGGGGCCAACGTCCTGACTTTC. This sequence encodes CASSLFGLTAPSGANVLTF. The J gene is TRBJ2-6, the V gene TRBV5-1; D perhaps matches TRBD2 (5 bases). CDR3 size: 19 residues. V was pared by 1 base and J by 0 bases, with 17 bases between. Germline-derived CDR1 and CDR2 are SGHRS and YFSETQ.

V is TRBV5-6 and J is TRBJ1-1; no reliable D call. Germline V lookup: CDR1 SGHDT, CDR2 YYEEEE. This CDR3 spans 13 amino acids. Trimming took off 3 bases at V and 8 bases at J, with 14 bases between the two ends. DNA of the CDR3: TGTGCCAGCAGCTGGGAGATCGGACCCGAAGCTTTCTTT. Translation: CASSWEIGPEAFF.

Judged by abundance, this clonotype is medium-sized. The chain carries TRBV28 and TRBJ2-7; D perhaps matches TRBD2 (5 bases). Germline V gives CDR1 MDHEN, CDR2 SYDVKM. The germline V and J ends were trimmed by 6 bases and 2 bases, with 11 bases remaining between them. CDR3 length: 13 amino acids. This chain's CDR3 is CASRAGPTYEQYF. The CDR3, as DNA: TGTGCCAGCAGGGCGGGTCCAACCTACGAGCAGTACTTC. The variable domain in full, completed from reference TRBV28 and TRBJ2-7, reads DVKVTQSSRYLVKRTGEKVFLECVQDMDHENMFWYRQDPGLGLRLIYFSYDVKMKEKGDIPEGYSVSREKKERFSLILESASTNQTSMYLCASRAGPTYEQYFGPGTRLTVT.

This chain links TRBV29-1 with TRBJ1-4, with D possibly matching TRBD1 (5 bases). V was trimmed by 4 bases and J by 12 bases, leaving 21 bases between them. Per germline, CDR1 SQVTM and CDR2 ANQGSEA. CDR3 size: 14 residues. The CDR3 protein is CSVGVQGGVEELFF. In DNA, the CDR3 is TGCAGCGTTGGGGTGCAGGGAGGAGTGGAGGAACTGTTTTTT. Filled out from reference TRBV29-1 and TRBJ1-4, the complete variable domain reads SAVISQKPSRDICQRGTSLTIQCQVDSQVTMMFWYRQQPGQSLTLIATANQGSEATYESGFVIDKFPISRPNLTFSTLTVSNMSPEDSSIYLCSVGVQGGVEELFFGSGTQLSVL.

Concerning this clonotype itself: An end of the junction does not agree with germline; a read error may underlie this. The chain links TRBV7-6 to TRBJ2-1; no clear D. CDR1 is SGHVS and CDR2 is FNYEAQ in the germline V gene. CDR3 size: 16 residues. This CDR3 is CASSLLLISNYKEQFF. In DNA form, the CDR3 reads TGTGCCAGCAGCTTGTTGTTAATATCCAACTACAAGGAGCAGTTCTTC.

CDR3 in DNA: TGTGCCAGCGGAAGGGGGTATGGTCGCACAGATACGCAGTATTTT. It yields the protein CASGRGYGRTDTQYF. This rearrangement joins TRBV27 to TRBJ2-3, with D possibly being TRBD1 (6 bases). Germline values: CDR1 MNHEY, CDR2 SMNVEV (reference sequence). V was cut by 8 bases and J by 1 base, with 16 bases left in between. This CDR3 region has 15 residues.